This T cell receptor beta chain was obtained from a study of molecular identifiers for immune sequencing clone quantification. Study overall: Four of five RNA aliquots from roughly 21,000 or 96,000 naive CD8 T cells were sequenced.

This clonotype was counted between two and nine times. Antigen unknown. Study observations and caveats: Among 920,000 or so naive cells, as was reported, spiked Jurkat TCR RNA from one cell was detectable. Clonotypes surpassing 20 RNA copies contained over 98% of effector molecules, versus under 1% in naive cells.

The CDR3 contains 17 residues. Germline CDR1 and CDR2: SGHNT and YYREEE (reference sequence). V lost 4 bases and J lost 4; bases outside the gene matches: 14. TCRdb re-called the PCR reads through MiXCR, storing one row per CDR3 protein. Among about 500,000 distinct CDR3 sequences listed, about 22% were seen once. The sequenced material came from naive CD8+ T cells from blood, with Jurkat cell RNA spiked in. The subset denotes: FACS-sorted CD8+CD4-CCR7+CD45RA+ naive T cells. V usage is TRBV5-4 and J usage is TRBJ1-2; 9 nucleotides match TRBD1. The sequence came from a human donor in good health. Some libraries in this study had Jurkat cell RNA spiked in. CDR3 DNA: TGTGCCAGCAGCGGAACGCCCGGGACAGGGCGGAGCTATGGCTACACCTTC. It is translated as CASSGTPGTGRSYGYTF. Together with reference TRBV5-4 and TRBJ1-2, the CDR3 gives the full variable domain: ETGVTQSPTHLIKTRGQQVTLRCSSQSGHNTVSWYQQALGQGPQFIFQYYREEENGRGNFPPRFSGLQFPNYSSELNVNALELDDSALYLCASSGTPGTGRSYGYTFGSGTRLTVV.